The entry that follows covers one TCR beta chain sequence. CDR3 length: 14 amino acids. Germline V gene data show CDR1 as SGHAT and CDR2 as FQNNGV. After removal of 1 base from V and 6 bases from J, the junction contained 4 bases not matched to a gene. The data were taken from a study of cytomegalovirus exposure and HLA in healthy donors. The PCR was carried out with 60 Vbeta primers and 13 Jbeta primers. Using immunoSEQ multiplex PCR, the repertoire was profiled, and TCRdb retains in-frame clones only, with some absent. The table includes some 180,000 clones, 78% detected once. Sample: PBMCs. The receptor was derived from a female donor in good health and CMV-seronegative. The chain carries TRBV11-2 and TRBJ2-7; TRBD2 aligns across 9 bases. The CDR3 DNA follows: TGTGCCAGCAGCTTAGCGGCGGGGGGGACCGAGCAGTACTTC. It specifies CASSLAAGGTEQYF.